This TCR beta chain came from a study of cytomegalovirus exposure and HLA in healthy donors (dated by TCRdb to about 2017). In the study overall: An earlier analysis of about 530 of the donors reported around 280 Gb of sequence data and 117 million unique TCR beta sequences obtained from about 179 million T cells. Around 320 gigabases of sequencing data and 70 million to 100 million unique TCR sequences were included in an early release covering 500 to 750 HLA-typed donors. Among the roughly 400 genotyped donors, around 81% belonged to the genetic ancestry cluster associated with self-reported Caucasian donors. The study aimed to test whether cataloging public T cell receptors could reveal signatures of past pathogen exposure. The T cell repertoires of under 750 subjects were profiled by immunosequencing and related to cytomegalovirus serostatus. Besides the first cohort of approximately 670 subjects, a separate validation cohort made up of 120 different subjects was used. High-throughput TCR immunosequencing, statistical association of individual TCRs with disease status, and machine learning were combined to predict cytomegalovirus infection status. A later analysis re-examined previously published TCR beta repertoires from 500 to 700 donors and added high-resolution HLA genotyping to investigate patterns of TCR occurrence. Rather than using new phenotypic data, the later analysis identified candidate immune exposures from TCR beta sequences and from how often those sequences occurred across donors. To decide whether each TCR beta V gene segment behaved as functional or pseudogenic, an earlier analysis of some 570 of the donors relied on high-throughput TCR beta sequencing. Donor age, sex, ethnicity and CMV serostatus were compiled together with the repertoire data. Genome-wide SNP genotypes for about 55% of the roughly 670 donors were used in a later genetic analysis, which treated that subset as a discovery cohort. All discovery cohort repertoires had been generated using a single sequencing platform. Both class I and class II loci were covered by HLA typing, at four-digit resolution. The number of typed donors differed by locus: 629-630 for A, B, C, DRB1 and DQB1; 522 for DQA1; 606 for DPA1; and some 470 for DPB1. Four or five DR-DQ haplotypes were handled as single units for association and clustering, since linkage in the cohort was strong. Across 398 genotyped donors of the cohort, an average of approximately 240,000 unique TCR beta nucleotide sequences per donor were sequenced, and roughly a sixth of those sequences were non-productive. Study-level results and caveats: Because counts were too low, approximately 18 rarely observed V segments, including chromosome 9 orphons, were excluded from the earlier analysis of several hundred of the donors. The study gave a list of 150 to 200 TCR beta chains associated with cytomegalovirus. This cohort had only TCR beta chains sequenced, and the lack of alpha or paired-chain data limited which features could be detected. A few of the identified cytomegalovirus-associated TCR beta chains were confirmed in vitro to be specific for cytomegalovirus antigens. Specific HLA alleles were associated with more than 15,000 TCR beta sequences at a false discovery rate of 0.05 in a later analysis. Several of the top co-occurrence clusters appeared to be linked to parvovirus B19, influenza, CMV and Epstein-Barr virus, according to a later analysis. HLA typing was unavailable for some donors at each locus, so association tests used only the typed subset. Linkage disequilibrium might explain the correlated functional status among segregating V segments, but an unknown experimental factor could not be ruled out. When HLA alleles, especially DR and DQ, strongly co-occurred, TCR associations were difficult to assign to individual alleles. Broadly in line with IMGT annotations, most TCR beta V segments showed up in productive rearrangements about 87% or about 30% of the time in an earlier analysis of under 700 of the donors. According to a later analysis, most CMV-associated TCR beta chains appeared to be HLA-restricted, and the HLA associations seemed to be driven largely by CMV exposure. Presence/absence analyses assumed roughly uniform sequencing depth across donors, an assumption that may not hold. Immune exposure information for the cohort was limited to CMV serostatus. Some IMGT-functional V segments, including TRBV6-2 and TRBV6-3, could not be distinguished by the 87-base-pair reads and were therefore excluded. A further reported finding was that TCR beta sequences accurately predicted the HLA-A and HLA-B alleles for most subjects in the first cohort. The classifier was reported to diagnose cytomegalovirus status with high specificity and sensitivity in both the original and validation cohorts. The authors suggested that the approach could potentially be extended to other disease states and immunological phenotypes. A cluster of highly shared sequence variants was judged likely to represent a technical artifact of the sequencing pipeline. A later analysis found that HLA-associated TCR beta chains were more clonally expanded and had lower generation probabilities than equally common non-associated chains. According to a later analysis, TCR association rates differed among HLA loci, with DRB1 alleles showing the most associated TCRs and HLA-C alleles showing the fewest. V-gene and J-gene trimming of TCR beta chains was associated with a missense DCLRE1C variant in a later genetic analysis, and the association was replicated in an independent cohort. Compared with the approximately 600-donor mean, donors in an Asian-associated ancestry cluster had fewer N-insertions in productive TCRs, according to a later genetic analysis. While some public TCRs were present in many individuals, most TCR sequences turned up only very rarely across donors.

The protocol used for the library was the immunoSEQ multiplex PCR assay. For the multiplex PCR, a mixture combining 60 forward primers for TCR Vbeta segments and 13 reverse primers for TCR Jbeta segments was used. A multiplex PCR assay on genomic DNA amplified the CDR3 region of rearranged TCR beta genes. The amplified TCR beta libraries were sequenced on the Illumina HiSeq System as 87-base-pair reads. On the study's bioinformatics: In a later analysis, tens of millions of unique TCR beta chains were counted across the 500 to 850 repertoires, and roughly 11 million of these chains were shared by at least two donors. Raw reads were error-corrected and collapsed into unique sequences by a nearest-neighbor algorithm in which closely related sequences were merged to remove PCR and sequencing errors. To assign V, D and J gene segments, CDR3 sequences were aligned to IMGT reference sequences. Each retained sequence needed at least a six-nucleotide match to both a V gene segment and a J gene segment. A rearrangement was called productive if the CDR3 had no stop codons and remained in frame with V and J, and every other rearrangement was called non-productive. CDR3 was defined by IMGT convention, running from the second conserved V-encoded cysteine to the conserved J-encoded phenylalanine. In an earlier analysis of around 600 of the donors, sequences lacking an unambiguous match to a single V gene segment were excluded. In an earlier analysis of some 590 of the donors, a V segment was called functional when productive rearrangements were above 56.7%, and segregating when the standard deviation between donors exceeded 5%. A statistical classification framework was developed to diagnose cytomegalovirus status using the catalog of TCR beta chain sequences. V and J gene assignment, in a later analysis, came from comparing TCR nucleotide sequences with IMGT/GENE-DB human TR gene sequences. The TCRdist pipeline was used in a later analysis to assign CDR3 sequences and most-parsimonious VDJ recombination scenarios. In a later analysis, each TCR beta chain was defined by its CDR3 amino acid sequence together with its V-gene family, and reads lacking a unique V-gene family were excluded. To address suspected cross-contamination and a sequencing artifact, a later analysis removed roughly 640 highly shared, low-generation-probability nucleotide sequences. For each public chain, a later analysis derived a clonal expansion index from normalized ranks of inferred template counts within each repertoire. In a later analysis, generation probabilities were computed using a VDJ recombination model fitted to out-of-frame rearrangements, and the results were checked against IGoR. Hypergeometric tests were used in a later analysis to score TCR-TCR, TCR-HLA and TCR-CMV co-occurrence, with a repertoire-size bias correction applied to the TCR pairs. False discovery rates were estimated in a later analysis by permuting HLA or CMV assignments 20 times. In a later analysis, co-occurring TCRs were grouped with DBSCAN, and TCRdist sequence similarity was added when clustering was performed within HLA-allele-positive subsets. Repertoires with fewer than 30,000 or more than 120,000 public chains, plus five repertoires with anomalous nucleotide sharing, were excluded from co-occurrence clustering. The source is immuneACCESS, and TCRdb retained only in-frame sequences with V and J called. Part of the clones is not carried over; for the studies checked, unresolved V genes explain less than half of this, and the remainder is unexplained. V and J calls plus clone size are reproduced from that table; the DNA served to infer D and trimming. The sample table contains approximately 160,000 clones; only one count was recorded for around four fifths of them. 0.9% to 1% of the sample is in the top ten clones.

With respect to this clone: Its antigen remains unidentified. No quality values exist for individual bases; no much larger clone is one base distant.

The cohort was made up of around 720 healthy bone marrow donors. Cohort members were all nominally healthy when sampled, although unrecorded immune exposures were likely present. The donor was CMV seropositive and was included in the group of 250 to 350 seropositive cohort members. A peripheral blood sample was provided by each donor, and peripheral blood mononuclear cells were used for TCR beta sequencing. Genomic DNA extraction from the blood cell samples was performed with the Qiagen DNeasy Blood Extraction Kit. The CDR3 has 14 amino acids, counting the end cysteine and phenylalanine. The entry retains the CDR3 DNA only, 42 bases that are in frame from base 1. CDR1 and CDR2, per the germline V gene, are MNHEY and SVGAGI. The trim is 6 bases for V and 5 bases for J, with a gap of 14 bases between the germline ends.

The clonotype originates from a girl aged 2 to 9 in good health and CMV-seropositive. The sample consisted of PBMCs. The chain employs TRBV6-5 and TRBJ2-1; D gene: possibly TRBD2, on 6 matching bases. The CDR3 reads CASRDREKDNEQFF. The nucleotides are TGTGCCAGCAGGGACCGGGAGAAAGACAATGAGCAGTTCTTC.